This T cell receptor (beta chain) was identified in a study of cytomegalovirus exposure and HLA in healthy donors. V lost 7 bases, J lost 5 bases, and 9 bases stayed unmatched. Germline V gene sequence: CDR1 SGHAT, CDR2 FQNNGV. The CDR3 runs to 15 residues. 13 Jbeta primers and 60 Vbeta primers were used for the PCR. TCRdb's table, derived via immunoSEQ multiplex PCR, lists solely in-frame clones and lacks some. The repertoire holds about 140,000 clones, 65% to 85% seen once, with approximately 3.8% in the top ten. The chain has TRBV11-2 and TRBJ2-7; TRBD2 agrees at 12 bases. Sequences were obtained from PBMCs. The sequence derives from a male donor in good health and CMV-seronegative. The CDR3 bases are TGTGCCAGCACCCCTCTAGCGGGGGGGATCCACGAGCAGTACTTC. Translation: CASTPLAGGIHEQYF.